The subject of this entry is one T cell receptor (beta chain). What it binds is unknown. Libraries were prepared by immunoSEQ multiplex PCR; TCRdb keeps only in-frame clonotypes and omits some of them. Of about 97,000 clones in the sample, around 88% were seen once. Healthy donors had no documented immune events, such as infections, while sampled. Looked up from germline, CDR1 is MNHNS and CDR2 is SASEGT. Trimming stripped 6 bases from V and 1 base from J, with 10 bases between. The CDR3 totals 14 residues. The sample comes from a study of identifying expanded T cells in peripheral blood. Study-level findings and limits: Variance in clone template counts between approximately 2-week samples significantly increased with total template count across all healthy donors. Technical replicates showed about 1.1 changed clones; two weeks 15 to 20; four weeks 19.

The source material was blood. The J gene is TRBJ1-5, the V gene TRBV6-1; possibly TRBD1 for D (5 bases). The source is a person aged 18 to 70 in good health. As DNA, the CDR3 is TGTGCCAGCAGGACGGGGGGGAGCAATCAGCCCCAGCATTTT. It is translated as CASRTGGSNQPQHF.